This entry describes one T cell receptor (beta chain). The data belong to a study of shared clonotypes between healthy human individuals. J gave up 5 bases and V 5 bases, and 2 bases lay outside the gene matches. In germline, CDR1 is SGHNT, CDR2 YENEEA. This CDR3 comprises 13 residues. The method was immunoSEQ multiplex PCR; TCRdb's version includes in-frame clones alone and lacks a portion of them. The sample comprises about 460,000 clones, more than 70% of which are singletons, and around 12% rests with the top ten. The receptor was derived from a woman aged 40 to 55 in good health. Some clones in this sample may be carry-over from other donors' samples. This chain uses TRBV11-3 with TRBJ2-2; TRBD1 agrees at 7 bases. Input material: PBMCs. In DNA form, the CDR3 reads TGTGCCAGCAGCCCCAGGGGGACCGGGGAGCTGTTTTTT. As protein: CASSPRGTGELFF.